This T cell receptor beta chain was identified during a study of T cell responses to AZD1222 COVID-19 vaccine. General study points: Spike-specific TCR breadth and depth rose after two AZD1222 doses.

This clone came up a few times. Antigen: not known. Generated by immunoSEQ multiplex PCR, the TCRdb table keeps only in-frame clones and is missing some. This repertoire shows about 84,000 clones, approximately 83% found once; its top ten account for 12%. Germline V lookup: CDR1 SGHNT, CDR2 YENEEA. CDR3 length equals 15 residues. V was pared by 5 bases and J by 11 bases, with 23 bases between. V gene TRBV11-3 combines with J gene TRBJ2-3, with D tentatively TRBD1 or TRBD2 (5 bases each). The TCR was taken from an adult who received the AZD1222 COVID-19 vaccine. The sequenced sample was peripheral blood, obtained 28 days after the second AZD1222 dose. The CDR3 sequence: CASSTGPPLGFVQYF. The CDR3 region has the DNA TGTGCCAGCAGCACGGGGCCCCCCCTGGGGTTTGTGCAGTATTTT.